These T cell receptor beta chains were read from a single sample in a study of glioma-infiltrating T cells. Each CDR3 protein gets one entry after TCRdb re-called the multiplex PCR reads with MiXCR. The sample carries about 93,000 distinct CDR3 sequences, approximately 42% recorded once. The sequencing input was glioma tissue, nonneoplastic brain tissue, or PBMCs (not recorded which). Receptor source: a human donor with low-grade glioma or glioblastoma, undergoing nonglioma brain surgery, or in good health (not recorded which). Both conserved end residues are part of each CDR3. D genes are given only for firm matches. Only some rows state a clone size, as once, few, many or a class for expanded clones.

TRBJ2-7	TRBV3-1	TRBD1	many	TGTGCCAGCAGCACACGACAGGGCACATGGGAGCAGTACTTC	CASSTRQGTWEQYF
TRBJ2-2	TRBV5-4	TRBD2	few	TGTGCCAGCAGCAAAGGGGGACTAGGTAGTTGGAACACCGGGGAGCTGTTTTTT	CASSKGGLGSWNTGELFF
TRBJ1-1	TRBV7-2	.	many	TGTGCCAGCAGCCCGACAGCGGACACTGAAGCTTTCTTT	CASSPTADTEAFF
TRBJ2-7	TRBV18	.	many	TGTGCCAGCTCACCAAATCCTTACGAGCAGTACTTC	CASSPNPYEQYF
TRBJ2-7	TRBV7-9	TRBD2	once	TGTGCCAGCAGCTCCCGCGGGAGGGCCGACAACGAGCAGTACTTC	CASSSRGRADNEQYF
TRBJ1-2	TRBV2	.	many	TGTGCCAGCAGTGGGCAGGGGAACTATGGCTACACCTTC	CASSGQGNYGYTF
TRBJ2-7	TRBV12-3/TRBV12-4	.	.	TGTGCCAGCAGTTACCAGGGAAGGTACTACGAGCAGTACTTC	CASSYQGRYYEQYF
TRBJ2-1	TRBV20-1	.	.	TGCAGTGCTAGACCCCGGAGGGGGGGGGCCTACAATGAGCAGTTCTTC	CSARPRRGGAYNEQFF
TRBJ2-7	TRBV18	.	once	TGTGTCAGCTCGCTAGACAAACAACGGGCCTACGAGCAGTACTTC	CVSSLDKQRAYEQYF
TRBJ2-3	TRBV6-1	TRBD1	many	TGTGCCAGCAGACTTACGGGACAGGTCACAGATACGCAGTATTTT	CASRLTGQVTDTQYF
TRBJ1-1	TRBV7-9	.	many	TGTGCCAGCAGCTTTAACGGACGCCCTGAAGCTTTCTTT	CASSFNGRPEAFF
TRBJ2-3	TRBV13	TRBD2	few	TGTGCCAGCAGCCGAGTGTGGGAGGGCCGTGGGGCAGATACGCAGTATTTT	CASSRVWEGRGADTQYF
TRBJ1-1	TRBV6-1	TRBD1	.	TGCGCCAGCAGTGAGTTTATGGGGACAGGGGGACGGAACACTGAAGCTTTCTTT	CASSEFMGTGGRNTEAFF
TRBJ2-1	TRBV3-1	TRBD2	.	TGTGCCACCAGTCCCCAAGCGGGACTTGAGCAGTTCTTC	CATSPQAGLEQFF
TRBJ2-7	TRBV11-2	.	many	TGTGCCAGCAGCCCCAACGTAGGGGGAGTAGGCTACGAGCAGTACTTC	CASSPNVGGVGYEQYF
TRBJ2-1	TRBV5-1	TRBD2	many	TGCGCCAGCAGACCCACTAGCGGAAAGAACAATGAGCAGTTCTTC	CASRPTSGKNNEQFF
TRBJ2-3	TRBV19	.	.	TGTGCCAGTAGCCCCTCCATAGATACCCAGTATTTT	CASSPSIDTQYF
TRBJ2-1	TRBV6-5	TRBD2	.	TGTGCCAGCAGTCTACGGGGACTAGCGGGAGCAACCAATGAGCAGTTCTTC	CASSLRGLAGATNEQFF
TRBJ1-1	TRBV20-1	.	many	TGCAGTGTCGTCAATTTTGCGCGAGCTTTCTTT	CSVVNFARAFF
TRBJ1-2	TRBV4-1	.	many	TGCGCCAGCAGCCAAGATGTGGACAGCCTGTTTCGCGGCTACACCTTC	CASSQDVDSLFRGYTF
TRBJ1-2	TRBV3-1	.	many	TGTGCCAGCAGCCAACGGGGTAGAGGCTACACCTTC	CASSQRGRGYTF
TRBJ2-1	TRBV19	TRBD2	many	TGTGCCAGTAGGGTAGGACTAGCGGGATATGAGCAGTTCTTC	CASRVGLAGYEQFF
TRBJ2-7	TRBV28	.	.	TGTGCCAGCAGCCCCGAGCCAAGGGCATGCGAGCAGTACTTC	CASSPEPRACEQYF
TRBJ1-2	TRBV7-2	.	many	TGTGCCAGCAGCTTCGTGGACAGAATCTATGGCTACACCTTC	CASSFVDRIYGYTF
TRBJ1-1	TRBV14	.	many	TGTGCCAGCAGCCAACACAGGGACACTGAAGCTTTCTTT	CASSQHRDTEAFF
TRBJ2-1	TRBV7-9	TRBD2	many	TGTGCCAGCAGCTCCCGGACTAGCGGGAGGTTCCACAATGAGCAGTTCTTC	CASSSRTSGRFHNEQFF
TRBJ2-2	TRBV27	.	many	TGTGCCAGCAGGAATTCAGGTTCGCCCGGGGAGCTGTTTTTT	CASRNSGSPGELFF
TRBJ1-6	TRBV7-3	.	.	TGTGCCAGCAGCCCCCGGACGTCTAATTCACCCCTCCACTTT	CASSPRTSNSPLHF
TRBJ2-1	TRBV6-2/TRBV6-3	.	.	TGTGCCAGCAGCCAGAAAACGGTGGGGACTGATAAGCAGTTCTTC	CASSQKTVGTDKQFF
TRBJ2-1	TRBV7-2	.	.	TGTGCCAGCAGCTACCGGGACACCTATGAGCAGTTCTTC	CASSYRDTYEQFF
TRBJ2-1	TRBV30	.	.	TGTGCCTGGACGGAGAAGGTGAATGAGCAGTTCTTC	CAWTEKVNEQFF
TRBJ2-7	TRBV7-2	.	many	TGTGCCAGCAGCTTAGACCCGGGGAGCTCCTACAAGCAGTACTTC	CASSLDPGSSYKQYF
TRBJ1-2	TRBV14	.	many	TGTGCCAGCAGCCACATCGGGACGGTTCCATCTGATGGCTACACCTTC	CASSHIGTVPSDGYTF
TRBJ2-1	TRBV29-1	TRBD2	many	TGCAGCGTTGTCTACCGTCGGGGACTAAGCTCCTACAATGAGCAGTTCTTC	CSVVYRRGLSSYNEQFF
TRBJ1-5	TRBV12-3/TRBV12-4	.	many	TGTGCCAGCAGCCAGGGGATATGGGGCAATCAGCCCCAGCATTTT	CASSQGIWGNQPQHF
TRBJ1-3	TRBV9	.	many	TGTGCCAGCAGCGTATTGGACCGTTTCTCTGGAAACACCATATATTTT	CASSVLDRFSGNTIYF
TRBJ2-3	TRBV29-1	.	few	TGCAGCGTTGGAGTGGGGGGTCGAGTAGATACGCAGTATTTT	CSVGVGGRVDTQYF
TRBJ2-7	TRBV29-1	.	many	TGCAGCGTTGTTTTCGGAACCTACGAGCAGTACTTC	CSVVFGTYEQYF
TRBJ2-1	TRBV5-4	TRBD2	many	TGTGCCAGCAGCCCGACTAGCGGGAGTTCCTACAATGAGCAGTTCTTC	CASSPTSGSSYNEQFF
TRBJ2-7	TRBV20-1	TRBD2	many	TGCAGTGCTAGCCCCGGACTAGCGGGAGACCCTCTCTCCTACGAGCAGTACTTC	CSASPGLAGDPLSYEQYF